These 27 T cell receptor beta chains were sequenced from one sample in a study of shared clonotypes between healthy human individuals. Repertoires were generated with immunoSEQ multiplex PCR, while TCRdb's copy carries only in-frame clones and drops some. The sample yields around 2,000,000 clones, 85% to 95% seen once. Input material: naive CD4+ T cells sorted from blood. Regarding subset: CD45RA+ positively selected. The receptors come from a man younger than 35 in good health.

This chain connects TRBV6-5 to TRBJ1-1; D is perhaps TRBD1 (5 bases). From germline, CDR1 is MNHEY and CDR2 SVGAGI. CDR3 size: 14 residues. V was trimmed by 7 bases and J by 1 base, leaving 13 bases between them. The CDR3 here is CASKLGVGNTEAFF. The CDR3 DNA reads as TGTGCCAGCAAGCTAGGGGTCGGGAACACTGAAGCTTTCTTT.

This clone showed up just once. The chain uses TRBV7-9 and TRBJ2-2; D gene uncertain. Germline CDR1 reads SEHNR; CDR2 reads FQNEAQ (reference sequence). This CDR3 comprises 16 residues. Trimming removed 5 bases from V and 2 bases from J, with 15 bases in between. The CDR3 region has the DNA TGTGCCAGCAGCCCCCCTGGAAGCCCTAACACCGGGGAGCTGTTTTTT. Protein sequence: CASSPPGSPNTGELFF.

V is TRBV28 and J is TRBJ1-6, with D possibly being TRBD1 (5 bases). Germline V gene data show CDR1 as MDHEN and CDR2 as SYDVKM. The V end lost 3 bases, the J end lost 7 bases, and 16 bases lay between the germline ends. The CDR3 totals 16 residues. CDR3 sequence reads: CASSLGGPPMNSPLHF. The CDR3 bases are TGTGCCAGCAGTTTGGGGGGTCCGCCGATGAATTCACCCCTCCACTTT.

V and J are TRBV19 and TRBJ2-4; 7 bases line up with TRBD2. Germline V gene data show CDR1 as LNHDA and CDR2 as SQIVND (reference sequence). The CDR3 runs 16 residues. V lost 7 bases and J lost 0; bases outside the gene matches: 9. CDR3 loop: CASKLRGGLAKNIQYF. CDR3 nucleotides: TGTGCCAGTAAATTACGGGGAGGGCTAGCCAAAAACATTCAGTACTTC. The whole variable domain, filled in from reference TRBV19 and TRBJ2-4, reads DGGITQSPKYLFRKEGQNVTLSCEQNLNHDAMYWYRQDPGQGLRLIYYSQIVNDFQKGDIAEGYSVSREKKESFPLTVTSAQKNPTAFYLCASKLRGGLAKNIQYFGAGTRLSVL.

This clone turned up a few times. The V call is TRBV5-4, the J call TRBJ2-1, with 12 bases lining up with TRBD2. The V gene's germline CDR1 is SGHNT and CDR2 YYREEE (reference sequence). V was pared by 4 bases and J by 7 bases, with 6 bases of the junction left unmatched. This CDR3 has 15 residues. DNA for the CDR3: TGTGCCAGCAGCAGGACTAGCGGGATAAGAAATGAGCAGTTCTTC. It encodes CASSRTSGIRNEQFF.

The rearrangement links TRBV18 to TRBJ1-2; unclear D gene. Trimming removed 3 bases from V and 7 bases from J, with 6 bases in between. Germline V CDR1 and CDR2: KGHSH, LQKENI. This CDR3 contains 11 residues. CDR3 coding DNA: TGTGCCAGCTCACCCGCTAGTGGCTACACCTTC. This gives the protein CASSPASGYTF.

The chain links TRBV30 to TRBJ2-7; D uncertain. CDR3 length: 14 amino acids. V shed 3 bases and J shed 3 bases, with 15 bases lying between them. CDR1 is GTSNPN and CDR2 is SVGIG in the germline V gene (reference sequence). In DNA, the CDR3 is TGTGCCTGGAGCGCTCAGAAAAAGGGCTACGAGCAGTACTTC. Translating it yields CAWSAQKKGYEQYF.

The J gene is TRBJ2-1, the V gene TRBV7-2, with 11 bases fitting TRBD2. The length of the CDR3 is 16 residues. The trim removed 6 bases at V and 9 bases at J, leaving 13 bases unmatched. CDR1 and CDR2 (germline): SGHTA, FQGNSA. CDR3 sequence (DNA): TGTGCCAGCAGATCACCGGGACTAGCGGCTTCAGGTGAGCAGTTCTTC. The encoded protein is CASRSPGLAASGEQFF.

V gene TRBV5-6 combines with J gene TRBJ1-1; D unresolved. Looked up from germline, CDR1 is SGHDT and CDR2 is YYEEEE. The CDR3 contains 13 residues. V dropped 0 bases and J dropped 5 bases, with 8 bases sitting between them. The chain's CDR3 is CASSLAWDTEAFF. CDR3 in DNA: TGTGCCAGCAGCTTGGCCTGGGATACTGAAGCTTTCTTT. The complete variable domain, with remaining parts taken from reference TRBV5-6 and TRBJ1-1, reads DAGVTQSPTHLIKTRGQQVTLRCSPKSGHDTVSWYQQALGQGPQFIFQYYEEEERQRGNFPDRFSGHQFPNYSSELNVNALLLGDSALYLCASSLAWDTEAFFGQGTRLTVV.

The V gene is TRBV5-1, the J gene TRBJ1-2; D remains ambiguous. V was pared by 0 bases and J by 3 bases, with 6 bases between. Germline CDR1 is SGHRS and CDR2 is YFSETQ. The CDR3 loop spans 13 amino acids. CDR3 amino acids: CASSLVPDYGYTF. CDR3 DNA: TGCGCCAGCAGCTTGGTTCCAGACTATGGCTACACCTTC.

The chain has TRBV18 and TRBJ1-3, with D possibly being TRBD1 (5 bases). Germline values: CDR1 KGHSH, CDR2 LQKENI. The V end was cut by 4 bases, the J end by 3 bases, with 13 bases between. The CDR3 spans 15 residues. The CDR3 loop reads CASSLLTGGGNTIYF. In DNA, the CDR3 is TGTGCCAGCTCACTACTAACAGGAGGTGGAAACACCATATATTTT.

The chain employs TRBV6-1 and TRBJ1-2; the D is unclear. This CDR3 has 14 amino acids. The germline V gene encodes CDR1 MNHNS and CDR2 SASEGT. Between the trimmed V and J ends, which lost 1 base and 6 bases, there was a span of 12 bases. The CDR3 loop is CASSEERGIDGYTF. CDR3 bases: TGTGCCAGCAGTGAAGAGCGCGGGATCGATGGCTACACCTTC.

The CDR3 protein is CASSHSGARVTIYF. The CDR3 nucleotides are TGTGCCAGCAGTCATAGTGGGGCCAGAGTCACCATATATTTT. V is TRBV11-2 and J is TRBJ1-3; D may be TRBD1 (5 bases). Germline V gene sequence: CDR1 SGHAT, CDR2 FQNNGV. V was shortened by 6 bases and J by 9 bases, with 18 bases between the two germline ends. The CDR3 loop spans 14 amino acids.

The CDR3 here is CASSLLKGATEAFF. The DNA for the CDR3 is TGTGCCAGCAGTTTATTAAAGGGTGCCACTGAAGCTTTCTTT. The chain links TRBV27 to TRBJ1-1; D is unclear. Germline V lookup: CDR1 MNHEY, CDR2 SMNVEV (reference sequence). This CDR3 is 14 amino acids long. Trimming left V 1 base short and J 4 bases short, with 10 bases between.

The chain joins TRBV29-1 to TRBJ1-2; D gene uncertain. From germline, CDR1 is SQVTM and CDR2 ANQGSEA. Trimming pared 3 bases from V and 3 bases from J, leaving 17 bases between. This CDR3 has 15 residues. CDR3 region: CSVDLGFEIDYGYTF. As DNA, the CDR3 is TGCAGCGTTGATCTTGGATTTGAGATCGACTATGGCTACACCTTC.

A word on this clone: Other DNA variants within this sample encode the same CDR3. CDR3 coding DNA: TGCGCCAGCAGTCCGGGACTAGCGGGGAGAACAGATACGCAGTATTTT. Translation: CASSPGLAGRTDTQYF. The chain is built from TRBV5-1 and TRBJ2-3, with TRBD2 identical over 13 bases. The germline V gene encodes CDR1 SGHRS and CDR2 YFSETQ. J gave up 3 bases and V 5 bases, and 6 bases lay outside the gene matches. The CDR3 contains 16 residues.

A remark on this clone: The identical CDR3 is also encoded by other nucleotide sequences in the sample. The chain is built from TRBV5-1 and TRBJ2-7; 7 bases are shared with TRBD1. The CDR3 loop spans 14 amino acids. The V gene end was trimmed by 4 bases and the J gene end by 3 bases; junction bases not matched to a gene: 7. Germline V lookup: CDR1 SGHRS, CDR2 YFSETQ. The chain's CDR3 is CASSLRTGGYEQYF. The CDR3 DNA sequence: TGCGCCAGCAGCCTTCGGACAGGTGGCTACGAGCAGTACTTC.

The chain joins TRBV14 to TRBJ1-6, with TRBD1 matching 7 bases. The CDR3 length is 15 residues. J gave up 4 bases and V 4 bases, and 4 bases lay outside the gene matches. Looked up from germline, CDR1 is SGHDN and CDR2 is FVKESK. The CDR3 bases are TGTGCCAGCAGCCGAGGGACAGCTTATAATTCACCCCTCCACTTT. Amino acids: CASSRGTAYNSPLHF.

The chain uses TRBV7-2 and TRBJ2-2; D may be TRBD2 (5 bases). The CDR3 loop spans 16 amino acids. The V end lost 1 base, the J end lost 5 bases, and 14 bases lay between the germline ends. Germline V gene sequence: CDR1 SGHTA, CDR2 FQGNSA. The CDR3, as DNA: TGTGCCAGCAGCTTAGAGGCTACCACGGGGACCGGGGAGCTGTTTTTT. It encodes CASSLEATTGTGELFF.

V and J are TRBV11-2 and TRBJ1-2, with D hard to call. The V end was cut by 1 base, the J end by 8 bases, with 11 bases between. This CDR3 spans 13 amino acids. Germline-derived CDR1 and CDR2 are SGHAT and FQNNGV. The CDR3 region has the DNA TGTGCCAGCAGCTTAGTGAGGGCCGGGGGCTACACCTTC. Translated, it gives CASSLVRAGGYTF. Looking up the rest from reference TRBV11-2 and TRBJ1-2 gives the full variable domain: EAGVAQSPRYKIIEKRQSVAFWCNPISGHATLYWYQQILGQGPKLLIQFQNNGVVDDSQLPKDRFSAERLKGVDSTLKIQPAKLEDSAVYLCASSLVRAGGYTFGSGTRLTVV.

The rearrangement links TRBV20-1 to TRBJ1-4; D gene uncertain. The germline CDR1 and CDR2 sequences are DFQATT and SNEGSKA (reference sequence). The CDR3 totals 10 residues. The V and J ends lost 4 bases and 8 bases respectively, with 5 bases between them. CDR3 DNA sequence: TGCAGTGCTATAGGGGAAAAACTGTTTTTT. Translation: CSAIGEKLFF.

The CDR3 sequence is CASSEFREPTNEKLFF. Written as DNA, the CDR3 is TGTGCCAGCAGTGAATTCAGGGAACCAACTAATGAAAAACTGTTTTTT. V usage is TRBV6-1 and J usage is TRBJ1-4; D is possibly TRBD1 (5 bases). Germline CDR1 reads MNHNS; CDR2 reads SASEGT. Trimming took off 2 bases at V and 0 bases at J, with 10 bases between the two ends. CDR3 size: 16 residues.

This clone occurred once. The chain uses TRBV7-9 and TRBJ2-5, with D unclear. Germline loops: CDR1 SEHNR, CDR2 FQNEAQ (reference sequence). Between the trimmed V and J ends, which lost 5 bases and 10 bases, there was a span of 17 bases. The CDR3 length is 13 residues. CDR3 region: CASSPPAQWIQYF. The CDR3 nucleotides read TGTGCCAGCAGCCCACCAGCTCAGTGGATCCAGTACTTC.

As to this clone: Distinct nucleotide sequences in the sample also encode this CDR3. V and J are TRBV7-9 and TRBJ2-7; no clear D gene. The CDR3 spans 14 residues. Per the germline V gene, CDR1 is SEHNR and CDR2 is FQNEAQ (reference sequence). V lost 1 base to trimming and J lost 0 bases, with 7 bases between them. Here the CDR3 reads CASSLGRSSYEQYF. In DNA form, the CDR3 reads TGTGCCAGCAGCTTAGGTAGGAGCTCCTACGAGCAGTACTTC.

The V gene is TRBV7-8, the J gene TRBJ2-1; 7 bases map to TRBD1. The CDR3 totals 15 residues. The trim removed 4 bases at V and 0 bases at J, leaving 3 bases unmatched. Germline V gene sequence: CDR1 SGHVS, CDR2 FQNEAQ. CDR3 nucleotides: TGTGCCAGCAGCTCGGACAGGAGCTCCTACAATGAGCAGTTCTTC. Translating gives CASSSDRSSYNEQFF.

This chain joins TRBV29-1 and TRBJ2-3, with TRBD1 matching 10 bases. The CDR3 sequence is 13 residues long. Germline CDR1 and CDR2: SQVTM and ANQGSEA. J gave up 3 bases and V 7 bases, and 4 bases lay outside the gene matches. CDR3 loop: CSERTGGTDTQYF. CDR3 bases: TGCAGCGAGCGGACAGGGGGAACAGATACGCAGTATTTT.

This sequence joins TRBV18 and TRBJ2-7; a weak D match, TRBD2 (6 bases). In germline, CDR1 is KGHSH, CDR2 LQKENI. Trimming stripped 4 bases from V and 9 bases from J, with 19 bases between. The CDR3 runs 14 residues. The CDR3 protein is CASSLNRDSDGQYF. DNA of the CDR3: TGTGCCAGCTCACTAAACCGGGACTCGGATGGGCAGTACTTC.